This T cell receptor (beta chain) was recorded in a study of blood T cell repertoires in COVID-19. About the research overall: Whether acute or convalescent, the COVID-19 samples came from the United States, Italy and Spain. The cDNA or gDNA used as material had been derived from T cells, B-cell-depleted T cells, or PBMCs.

Germline CDR1 SGHTA, CDR2 FQGNSA. This CDR3 is built from 14 residues. Trimming removed 2 bases at V and 2 bases at J, with 10 bases between. As handled by the study authors: Amplifying reference gene primers gave estimates of nucleated cell counts. Measured with immunoSEQ multiplex PCR; TCRdb has only the in-frame clones, and not every one. The DNA gave D and trimming, while V, J and clone size come from that table. The sample carries fewer than 140,000 clones, about 70% recorded once. This chain links TRBV7-2 with TRBJ2-7; D remains unclear. This TCR was sampled from a human donor with acute or convalescent COVID-19. The donor label of this sample is uncertain. Sequenced input: peripheral blood. CDR3 region: CASSLSRSTYEQYF. CDR3 in DNA: TGTGCCAGCAGCTTATCACGGAGCACCTACGAGCAGTACTTC.